This entry lists 10 T cell receptor beta chains sequenced from one sample in a study of cytotoxic CD8 clonotypes in ibrutinib-treated CLL. The assay was immunoSEQ multiplex PCR, and TCRdb's table has in-frame clones only and misses some. Here the sample spans some 120,000 clones, about 53% being singletons. Specimen: PBMCs, collected after 24 months of ibrutinib treatment. The receptor source for this set is a human donor with chronic lymphocytic leukemia.

This clone was observed a few times. The genes are TRBV5-1 and TRBJ1-6, with a weak D call TRBD1 (6 bases). This CDR3 has 18 amino acids. Germline V CDR1 and CDR2: SGHRS, YFSETQ. V dropped 4 bases and J dropped 0 bases, with 17 bases sitting between them. CDR3 amino acids: CASSPTGDRISYNSPLHF. The CDR3 coding sequence is TGCGCCAGCAGCCCCACCGGTGACAGGATCTCCTATAATTCACCCCTCCACTTT.

CDR3 amino acids: CASTPPQGGKVNTEAFF. Here the CDR3 DNA reads TGTGCCAGCACCCCCCCCCAAGGGGGTAAGGTAAACACTGAAGCTTTCTTT. V usage is TRBV2 and J usage is TRBJ1-1; D possibly corresponds to TRBD1 (6 bases). The CDR3 loop spans 17 amino acids. From germline, CDR1 is SNHLY and CDR2 FYNNEI. V gave up 7 bases and J gave up 2 bases, with 23 bases separating them.

The gene calls are TRBV5-1 and TRBJ1-5, with D hard to call. The V end lost 4 bases, the J end lost 3 bases, and 14 bases lay between the germline ends. Germline CDR1 and CDR2: SGHRS and YFSETQ. The CDR3 sequence is 15 residues long. The CDR3 coding sequence is TGCGCCAGCAGCCTCGACTCCAGGTCCAATCAGCCCCAGCATTTT. It translates to CASSLDSRSNQPQHF.

This clone has a handful of counts. The J gene is TRBJ1-6, the V gene TRBV7-2; possibly TRBD1 for D (6 bases). Germline V gene sequence: CDR1 SGHTA, CDR2 FQGNSA. V was pared by 5 bases and J by 8 bases, with 10 bases between. The CDR3 has 13 amino acids. The DNA of the CDR3 is TGTGCCAGCAGCGTTCGACAGGATTCACCCCTCCACTTT. Translated: CASSVRQDSPLHF.

This clone was counted at least ten times. This chain joins TRBV14 and TRBJ2-7; TRBD1 aligns across 8 bases. Germline V lookup: CDR1 SGHDN, CDR2 FVKESK. The CDR3 is 18 amino acids. V lost 1 base and J lost 3; bases outside the gene matches: 14. CDR3 region: CASSQGYGTGQAIYEQYF. The CDR3 coding sequence is TGTGCCAGCAGCCAAGGCTACGGGACGGGACAGGCAATCTACGAGCAGTACTTC.

This clone was counted only a few times. The V and J genes are TRBV30 and TRBJ1-2; D ambiguous. Germline assignment: CDR1 GTSNPN and CDR2 SVGIG (reference sequence). This CDR3 spans 13 amino acids. The V end was cut by 3 bases, the J end by 7 bases, with 15 bases between. The CDR3 bases are TGTGCCTGGAGGGTCACGAGGGAGGGTGGCTACACCTTC. Its translation: CAWRVTREGGYTF. Looking up the rest from reference TRBV30 and TRBJ1-2 gives the full variable domain: SQTIHQWPATLVQPVGSPLSLECTVEGTSNPNLYWYRQAAGRGLQLLFYSVGIGQISSEVPQNLSASRPQDRQFILSSKKLLLSDSGFYLCAWRVTREGGYTFGSGTRLTVV.

This chain uses TRBV18 with TRBJ1-1; weak D call: TRBD1 (5 bases). This CDR3 contains 14 residues. Trimming took off 3 bases at V and 2 bases at J, with 10 bases between the two ends. Germline CDR1 is KGHSH and CDR2 is LQKENI. The CDR3 reads CASSPLRGNTEAFF. CDR3 DNA: TGTGCCAGCTCACCTCTGAGGGGAAACACTGAAGCTTTCTTT.

This clone was seen more than once but under ten times. This chain connects TRBV4-1 to TRBJ1-1, with 7 bases fitting TRBD1. The V and J ends lost 0 bases and 10 bases, in that order; junction bases with no gene match: 8. In germline, CDR1 is MGHRA, CDR2 YSYEKL. This CDR3 is 14 amino acids long. The DNA of the CDR3 is TGCGCCAGCAGCCAAGAGACGCCGACAGGGTCAGCTTTCTTT. Its protein is CASSQETPTGSAFF.

V and J are TRBV2 and TRBJ2-3; perhaps TRBD2 as D (5 bases). Germline CDR1 is SNHLY and CDR2 is FYNNEI. Trimming pared 6 bases from V and 0 bases from J, leaving 10 bases between. The CDR3 contains 14 residues. The CDR3 region has the DNA TGTGCCAGCAGAACTAGTTCTAGCACAGATACGCAGTATTTT. Its translation is CASRTSSSTDTQYF.

The genes are TRBV27 and TRBJ2-5; TRBD1 or TRBD2 may be the D gene (5 bases each). V lost 3 bases and J 0 bases, leaving 11 bases between the germline ends. In germline, CDR1 is MNHEY, CDR2 SMNVEV (reference sequence). The CDR3 has 15 amino acids. CDR3 nucleotide sequence: TGTGCCAGCAGTTTTTCGGGGACGTACCAAGAGACCCAGTACTTC. It specifies CASSFSGTYQETQYF.